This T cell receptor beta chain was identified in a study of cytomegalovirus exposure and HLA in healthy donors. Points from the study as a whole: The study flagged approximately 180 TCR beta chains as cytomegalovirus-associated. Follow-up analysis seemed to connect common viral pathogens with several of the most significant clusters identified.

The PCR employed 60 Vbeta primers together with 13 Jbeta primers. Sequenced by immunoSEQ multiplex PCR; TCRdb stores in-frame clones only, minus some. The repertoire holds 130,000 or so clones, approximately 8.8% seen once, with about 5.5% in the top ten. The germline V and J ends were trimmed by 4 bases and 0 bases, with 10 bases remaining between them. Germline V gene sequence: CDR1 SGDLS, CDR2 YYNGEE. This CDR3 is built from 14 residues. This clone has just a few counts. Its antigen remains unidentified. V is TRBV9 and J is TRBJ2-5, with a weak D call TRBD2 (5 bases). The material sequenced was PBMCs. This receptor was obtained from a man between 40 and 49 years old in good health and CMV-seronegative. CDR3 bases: TGTGCCAGCAGCCCGAGGGCATACCAAGAGACCCAGTACTTC. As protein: CASSPRAYQETQYF.